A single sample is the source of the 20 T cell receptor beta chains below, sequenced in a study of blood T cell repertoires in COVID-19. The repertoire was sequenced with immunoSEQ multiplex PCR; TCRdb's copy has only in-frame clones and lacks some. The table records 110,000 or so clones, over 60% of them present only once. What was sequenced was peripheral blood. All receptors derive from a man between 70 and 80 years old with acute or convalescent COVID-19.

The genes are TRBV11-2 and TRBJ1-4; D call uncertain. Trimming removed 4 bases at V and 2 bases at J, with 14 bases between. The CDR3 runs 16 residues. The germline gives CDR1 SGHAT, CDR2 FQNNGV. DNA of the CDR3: TGTGCCAGCAGCTCAGGACTCACCGGGACTAATGAAAAACTGTTTTTT. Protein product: CASSSGLTGTNEKLFF.

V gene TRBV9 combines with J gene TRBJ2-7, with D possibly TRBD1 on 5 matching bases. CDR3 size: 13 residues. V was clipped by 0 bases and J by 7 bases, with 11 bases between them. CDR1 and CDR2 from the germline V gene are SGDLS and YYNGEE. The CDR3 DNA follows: TGTGCCAGCAGCGTAGACAGGCATCGTGAGCAGTACTTC. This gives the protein CASSVDRHREQYF.

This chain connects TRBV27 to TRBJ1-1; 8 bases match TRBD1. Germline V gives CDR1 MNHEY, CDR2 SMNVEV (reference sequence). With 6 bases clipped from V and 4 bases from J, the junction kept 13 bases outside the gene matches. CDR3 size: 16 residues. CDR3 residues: CASSPRGQGLGTEAFF. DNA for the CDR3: TGTGCCAGCAGCCCCAGGGGGCAGGGTCTAGGCACTGAAGCTTTCTTT.

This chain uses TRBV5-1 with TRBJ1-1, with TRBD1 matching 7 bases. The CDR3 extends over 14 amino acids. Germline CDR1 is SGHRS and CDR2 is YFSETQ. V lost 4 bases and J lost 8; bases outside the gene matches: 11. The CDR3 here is CASSVTGITGEAFF. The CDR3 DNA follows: TGCGCCAGCAGCGTGACAGGGATAACAGGGGAAGCTTTCTTT.

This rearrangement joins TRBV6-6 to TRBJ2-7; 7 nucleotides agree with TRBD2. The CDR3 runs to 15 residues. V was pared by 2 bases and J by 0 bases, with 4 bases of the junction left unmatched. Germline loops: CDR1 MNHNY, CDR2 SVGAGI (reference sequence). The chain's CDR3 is CASSYASGSSYEQYF. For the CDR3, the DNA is TGTGCCAGCAGTTACGCTAGCGGTAGCTCCTACGAGCAGTACTTC.

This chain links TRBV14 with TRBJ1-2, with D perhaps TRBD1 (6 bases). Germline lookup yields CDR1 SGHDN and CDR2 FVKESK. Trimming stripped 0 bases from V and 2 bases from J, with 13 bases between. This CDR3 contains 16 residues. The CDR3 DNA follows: TGTGCCAGCAGCCAAGATGGCAGGGGTCGAAACTATGGCTACACCTTC. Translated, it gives CASSQDGRGRNYGYTF.

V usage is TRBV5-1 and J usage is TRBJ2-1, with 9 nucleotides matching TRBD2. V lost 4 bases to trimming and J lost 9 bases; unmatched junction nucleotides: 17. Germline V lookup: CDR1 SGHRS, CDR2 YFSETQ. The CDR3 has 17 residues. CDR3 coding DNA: TGCGCCAGCAGCCCCGGGCCCTTAGCGGGGGAGCTGGGTGAGCAGTTCTTC. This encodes CASSPGPLAGELGEQFF.

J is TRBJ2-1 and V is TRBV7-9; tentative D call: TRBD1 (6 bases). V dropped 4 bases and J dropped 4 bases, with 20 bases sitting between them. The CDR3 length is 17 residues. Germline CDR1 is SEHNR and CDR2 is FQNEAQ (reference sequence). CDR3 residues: CASSSGVTAASYNEQFF. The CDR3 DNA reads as TGTGCCAGCAGCTCAGGGGTCACGGCGGCCTCTTACAATGAGCAGTTCTTC.

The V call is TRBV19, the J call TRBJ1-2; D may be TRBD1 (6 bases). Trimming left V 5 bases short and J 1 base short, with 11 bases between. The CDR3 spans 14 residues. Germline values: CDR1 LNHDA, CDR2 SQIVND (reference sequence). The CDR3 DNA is TGTGCCAGTAGTCCAGGGACATTTAACTATGGCTACACCTTC. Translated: CASSPGTFNYGYTF.

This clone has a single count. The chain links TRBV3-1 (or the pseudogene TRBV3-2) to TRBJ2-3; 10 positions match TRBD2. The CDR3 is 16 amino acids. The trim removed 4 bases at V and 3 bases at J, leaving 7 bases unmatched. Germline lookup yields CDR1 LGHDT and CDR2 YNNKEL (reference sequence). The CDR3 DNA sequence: TGTGCCAGCAGCCCTGTCAGCGGGGGGGGGACAGATACGCAGTATTTT. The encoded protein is CASSPVSGGGTDTQYF.

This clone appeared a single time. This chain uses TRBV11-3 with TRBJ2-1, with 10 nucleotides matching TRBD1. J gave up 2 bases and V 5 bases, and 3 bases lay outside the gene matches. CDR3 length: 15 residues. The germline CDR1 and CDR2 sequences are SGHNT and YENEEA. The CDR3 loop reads CASSPGQGTYNEQFF. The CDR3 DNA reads TGTGCCAGCAGCCCGGGACAGGGGACCTACAATGAGCAGTTCTTC. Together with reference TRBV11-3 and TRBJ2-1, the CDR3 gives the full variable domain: EAGVVQSPRYKIIEKKQPVAFWCNPISGHNTLYWYLQNLGQGPELLIRYENEEAVDDSQLPKDRFSAERLKGVDSTLKIQPAELGDSAVYLCASSPGQGTYNEQFFGPGTRLTVL.

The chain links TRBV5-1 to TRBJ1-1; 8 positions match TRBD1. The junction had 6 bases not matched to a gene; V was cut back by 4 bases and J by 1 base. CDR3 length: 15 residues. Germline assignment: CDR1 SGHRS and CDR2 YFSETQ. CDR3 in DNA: TGCGCCAGCAGCCAGTCACAGGGGGAGAACACTGAAGCTTTCTTT. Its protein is CASSQSQGENTEAFF.

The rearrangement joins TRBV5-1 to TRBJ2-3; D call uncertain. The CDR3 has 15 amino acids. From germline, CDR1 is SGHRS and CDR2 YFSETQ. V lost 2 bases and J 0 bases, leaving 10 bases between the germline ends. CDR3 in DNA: TGCGCCAGCAGCTTCCCAGTCGCTAGCACAGATACGCAGTATTTT. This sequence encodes CASSFPVASTDTQYF.

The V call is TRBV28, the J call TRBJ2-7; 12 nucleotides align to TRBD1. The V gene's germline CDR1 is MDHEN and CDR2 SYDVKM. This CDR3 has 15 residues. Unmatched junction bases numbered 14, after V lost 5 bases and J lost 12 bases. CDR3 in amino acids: CASSLAPGQGARGYF. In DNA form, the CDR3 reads TGTGCCAGCAGTCTCGCCCCGGGACAGGGGGCGCGGGGGTACTTC.

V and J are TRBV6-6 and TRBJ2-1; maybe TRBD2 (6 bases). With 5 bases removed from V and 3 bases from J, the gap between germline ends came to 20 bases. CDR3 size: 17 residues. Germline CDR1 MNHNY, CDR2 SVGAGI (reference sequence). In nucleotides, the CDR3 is TGTGCCAGCAGTCCTGGCCCCGGGAGAGCGATCTACAATGAGCAGTTCTTC. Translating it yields CASSPGPGRAIYNEQFF.

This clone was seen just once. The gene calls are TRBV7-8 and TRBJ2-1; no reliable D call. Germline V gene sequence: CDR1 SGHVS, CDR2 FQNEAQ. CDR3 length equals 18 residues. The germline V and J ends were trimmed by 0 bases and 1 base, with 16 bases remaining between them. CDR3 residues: CASSLARERTISYNEQFF. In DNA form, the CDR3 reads TGTGCCAGCAGCTTAGCGCGTGAGAGAACCATTTCCTACAATGAGCAGTTCTTC.

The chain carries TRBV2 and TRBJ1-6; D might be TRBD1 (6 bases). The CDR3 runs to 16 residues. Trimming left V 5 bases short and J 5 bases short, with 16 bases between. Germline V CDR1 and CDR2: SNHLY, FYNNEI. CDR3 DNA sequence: TGTGCCAGCAGTCTTCAGGGGTCACAGAATAATTCACCCCTCCACTTT. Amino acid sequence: CASSLQGSQNNSPLHF.

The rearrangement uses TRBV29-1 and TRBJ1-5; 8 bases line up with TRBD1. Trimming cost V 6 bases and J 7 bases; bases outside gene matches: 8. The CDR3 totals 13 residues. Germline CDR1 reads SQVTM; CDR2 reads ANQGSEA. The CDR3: CSVVGQGSQPQHF. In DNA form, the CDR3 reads TGCAGCGTCGTCGGACAGGGCAGCCAGCCCCAGCATTTT.

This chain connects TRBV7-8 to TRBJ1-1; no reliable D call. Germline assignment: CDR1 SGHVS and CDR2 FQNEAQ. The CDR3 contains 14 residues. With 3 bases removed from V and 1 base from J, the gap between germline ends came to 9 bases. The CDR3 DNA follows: TGTGCCAGCAGCTTCCATCCAGAGAACACTGAAGCTTTCTTT. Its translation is CASSFHPENTEAFF.

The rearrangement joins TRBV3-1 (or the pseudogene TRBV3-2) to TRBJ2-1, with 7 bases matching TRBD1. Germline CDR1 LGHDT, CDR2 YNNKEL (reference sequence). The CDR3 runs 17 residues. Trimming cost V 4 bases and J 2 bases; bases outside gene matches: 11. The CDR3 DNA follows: TGTGCCAGCAGCCGAGTTCCGACAGGGAACCCCTACAATGAGCAGTTCTTC. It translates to CASSRVPTGNPYNEQFF.